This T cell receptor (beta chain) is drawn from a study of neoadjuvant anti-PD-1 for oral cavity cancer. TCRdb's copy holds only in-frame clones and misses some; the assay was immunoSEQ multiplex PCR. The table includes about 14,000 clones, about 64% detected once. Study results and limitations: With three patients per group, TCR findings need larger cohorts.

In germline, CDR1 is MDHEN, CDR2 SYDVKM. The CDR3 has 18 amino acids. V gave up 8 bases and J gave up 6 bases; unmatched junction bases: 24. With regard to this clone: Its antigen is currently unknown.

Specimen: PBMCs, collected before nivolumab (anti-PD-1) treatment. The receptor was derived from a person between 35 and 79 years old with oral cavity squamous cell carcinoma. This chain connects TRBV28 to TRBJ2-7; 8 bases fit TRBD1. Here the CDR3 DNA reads TGTGCCAGCGGAGAATGGGGTGGGCAGGGGGCGCAAAGGTCCGAGCAGTACTTC. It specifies CASGEWGGQGAQRSEQYF. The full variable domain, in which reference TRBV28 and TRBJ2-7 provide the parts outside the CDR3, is DVKVTQSSRYLVKRTGEKVFLECVQDMDHENMFWYRQDPGLGLRLIYFSYDVKMKEKGDIPEGYSVSREKKERFSLILESASTNQTSMYLCASGEWGGQGAQRSEQYFGPGTRLTVT.